A single TCR beta chain is shown here with its context. The record originates from a study of T cell changes during pregnancy in multiple sclerosis. Germline V gene sequence: CDR1 MNHEY, CDR2 SMNVEV (reference sequence). With 8 bases removed from V and 0 bases from J, the gap between germline ends came to 14 bases. This CDR3 has 14 residues. Here immunoSEQ multiplex PCR was the method, and the copy in TCRdb shows in-frame clones only, minus some. The sample lists about 61,000 clones; more than 85% were seen once. The chain has TRBV27 and TRBJ2-7, with a possible D match to TRBD2 (6 bases). This clonotype was obtained from a female donor with multiple sclerosis, enrolled in a pregnancy study. This sample comprised CD8+ T cells from peripheral blood mononuclear cells, obtained in the third trimester of pregnancy. For the CDR3, the DNA is TGTGCCAGCTGGGAGGCTCTTGGCTCCTACGAGCAGTACTTC. This sequence encodes CASWEALGSYEQYF.